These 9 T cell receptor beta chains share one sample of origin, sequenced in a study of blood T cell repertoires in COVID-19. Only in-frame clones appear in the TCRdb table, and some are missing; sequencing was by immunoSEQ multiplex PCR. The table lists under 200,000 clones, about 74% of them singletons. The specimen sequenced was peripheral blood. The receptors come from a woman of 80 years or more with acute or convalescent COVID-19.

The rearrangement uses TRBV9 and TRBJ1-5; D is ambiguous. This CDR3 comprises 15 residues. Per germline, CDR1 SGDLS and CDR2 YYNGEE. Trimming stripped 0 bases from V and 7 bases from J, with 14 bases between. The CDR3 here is CASSVGSYDGQPQHF. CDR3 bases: TGTGCCAGCAGCGTAGGGAGTTACGACGGACAGCCCCAGCATTTT.

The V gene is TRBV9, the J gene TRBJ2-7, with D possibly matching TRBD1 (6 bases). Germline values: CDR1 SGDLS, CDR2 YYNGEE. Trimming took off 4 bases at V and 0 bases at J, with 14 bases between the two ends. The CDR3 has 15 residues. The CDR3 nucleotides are TGTGCCAGCAGCCTCGGGACGGACAGCTCCTACGAGCAGTACTTC. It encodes CASSLGTDSSYEQYF.

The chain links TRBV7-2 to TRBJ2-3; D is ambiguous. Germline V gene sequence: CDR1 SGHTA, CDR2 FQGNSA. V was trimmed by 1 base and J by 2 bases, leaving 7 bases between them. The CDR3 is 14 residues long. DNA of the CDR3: TGTGCCAGCAGCTTAGGGGCTGCCACAGATACGCAGTATTTT. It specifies CASSLGAATDTQYF.

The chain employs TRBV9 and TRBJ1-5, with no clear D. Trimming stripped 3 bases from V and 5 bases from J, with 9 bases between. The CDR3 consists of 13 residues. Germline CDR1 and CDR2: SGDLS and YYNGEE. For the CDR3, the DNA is TGTGCCAGCAGCGAGGGAGTCGATCAGCCCCAGCATTTT. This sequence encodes CASSEGVDQPQHF.

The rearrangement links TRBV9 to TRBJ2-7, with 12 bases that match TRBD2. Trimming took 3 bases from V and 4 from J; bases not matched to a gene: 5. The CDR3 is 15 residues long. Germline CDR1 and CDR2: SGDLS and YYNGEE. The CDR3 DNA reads TGTGCCAGCAGCGGAGGGACTAGCGGGCTTTACGAGCAGTACTTC. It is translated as CASSGGTSGLYEQYF.

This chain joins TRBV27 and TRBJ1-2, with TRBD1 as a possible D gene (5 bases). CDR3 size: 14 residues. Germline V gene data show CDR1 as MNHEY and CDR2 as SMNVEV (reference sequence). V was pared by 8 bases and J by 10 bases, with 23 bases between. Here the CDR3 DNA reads TGTGCCAGCGGTCCGGGACTGCCACTATTTAACTACACCTTC. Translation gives CASGPGLPLFNYTF.

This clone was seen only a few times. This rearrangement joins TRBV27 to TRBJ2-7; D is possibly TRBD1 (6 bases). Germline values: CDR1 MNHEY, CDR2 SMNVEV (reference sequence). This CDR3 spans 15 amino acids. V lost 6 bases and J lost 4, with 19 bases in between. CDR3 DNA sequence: TGTGCCAGCAGGAGGTCAGGGGCTATCGGGTACGAGCAGTACTTC. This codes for CASRRSGAIGYEQYF.

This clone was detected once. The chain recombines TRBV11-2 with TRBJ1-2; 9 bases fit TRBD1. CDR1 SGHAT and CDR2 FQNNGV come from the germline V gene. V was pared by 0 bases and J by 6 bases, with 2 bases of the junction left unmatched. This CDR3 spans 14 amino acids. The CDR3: CASSLDRTGDGYTF. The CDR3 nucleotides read TGTGCCAGCAGCTTAGATAGGACAGGGGATGGCTACACCTTC.

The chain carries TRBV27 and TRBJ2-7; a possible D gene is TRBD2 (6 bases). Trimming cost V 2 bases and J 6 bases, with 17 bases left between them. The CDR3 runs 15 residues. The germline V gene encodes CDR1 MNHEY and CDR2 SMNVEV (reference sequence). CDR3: CASSLTAGLSGEQYF. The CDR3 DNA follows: TGTGCCAGCAGTTTAACGGCGGGGCTCTCAGGCGAGCAGTACTTC.